Listed below are T cell receptor beta chains from one sample, sequenced in a study of neurological immune-mediated disorders. TCRdb passed the 5' RACE reads through MiXCR, listing each CDR3 protein once. The sample shows 60,000 to 75,000 distinct CDR3 sequences, less than 10% of them seen only once. The sequenced sample consisted of PBMCs. These receptors were collected from a man aged 25 to 40 in good health. CDR3s include the opening cysteine and the closing phenylalanine or tryptophan. Fields, in order: CDR3 length, V gene, J gene, clone size, D gene, CDR3 protein, CDR3 DNA. D genes are given only for firm matches. Not every row has a clone size; where given, it reads once, few, many or a size class.

CDR3 length: 13; V gene: TRBV6-1; J gene: TRBJ2-1; clone size: many; D gene: NA; CDR3 protein: CASSQYSYNEQFF; CDR3 DNA: TGTGCCAGCAGTCAATACAGCTACAATGAGCAGTTCTTC
CDR3 length: 14; V gene: TRBV7-2; J gene: TRBJ2-5; clone size: few; D gene: NA; CDR3 protein: CASSLRIWGETQYF; CDR3 DNA: TGTGCCAGCAGCTTAAGGATCTGGGGGGAGACCCAGTACTTC
CDR3 length: 14; V gene: TRBV7-6; J gene: TRBJ2-1; clone size: many; D gene: TRBD2; CDR3 protein: CASSLLAGGDEQFF; CDR3 DNA: TGTGCCAGCAGCTTACTAGCGGGAGGGGATGAGCAGTTCTTC
CDR3 length: 14; V gene: TRBV5-1; J gene: TRBJ2-1; clone size: many; D gene: TRBD2; CDR3 protein: CASSLGLADNEQFF; CDR3 DNA: TGCGCCAGCAGCTTGGGACTAGCGGACAATGAGCAGTTCTTC
CDR3 length: 14; V gene: TRBV4-1; J gene: TRBJ1-5; clone size: many; D gene: NA; CDR3 protein: CASSLTGSGTPQHF; CDR3 DNA: TGCGCCAGCAGCCTCACAGGTAGCGGAACTCCCCAGCATTTT
CDR3 length: 18; V gene: TRBV7-2; J gene: TRBJ2-1; clone size: many; D gene: TRBD2; CDR3 protein: CASRFSGTSGIGPNEQFF; CDR3 DNA: TGTGCCAGCAGGTTTTCCGGGACTAGCGGGATTGGGCCCAATGAGCAGTTCTTC
CDR3 length: 18; V gene: TRBV7-2; J gene: TRBJ2-7; clone size: many; D gene: TRBD2; CDR3 protein: CASSLTSGGPRSSYEQYF; CDR3 DNA: TGTGCCAGCAGCTTAACGTCGGGGGGACCGAGGAGCTCCTACGAGCAGTACTTC
CDR3 length: 17; V gene: TRBV28; J gene: TRBJ2-7; clone size: NA; D gene: NA; CDR3 protein: CASSPVFGGPSSYEQYF; CDR3 DNA: TGTGCCAGCAGCCCAGTGTTCGGGGGTCCCAGCTCCTACGAGCAGTACTTC
CDR3 length: 15; V gene: TRBV5-1; J gene: TRBJ2-5; clone size: many; D gene: TRBD2; CDR3 protein: CASSLSGRPEETQYF; CDR3 DNA: TGCGCCAGCAGCTTGAGCGGGAGGCCCGAAGAGACCCAGTACTTC
CDR3 length: 15; V gene: TRBV28; J gene: TRBJ2-3; clone size: many; D gene: TRBD2; CDR3 protein: CASALELAGPDTQYF; CDR3 DNA: TGTGCCAGCGCCTTGGAACTAGCGGGCCCAGATACGCAGTATTTT
CDR3 length: 15; V gene: TRBV3-1; J gene: TRBJ2-1; clone size: many; D gene: TRBD1; CDR3 protein: CASSPYSEGAGEQFF; CDR3 DNA: TGTGCCAGCAGCCCCTATTCTGAGGGGGCTGGTGAGCAGTTCTTC
CDR3 length: 12; V gene: TRBV29-1; J gene: TRBJ2-7; clone size: many; D gene: NA; CDR3 protein: CSVEEGLSEQYF; CDR3 DNA: TGCAGCGTTGAAGAAGGGTTAAGCGAGCAGTACTTC
CDR3 length: 15; V gene: TRBV27; J gene: TRBJ1-5; clone size: many; D gene: NA; CDR3 protein: CASSPTVGANQPQHF; CDR3 DNA: TGTGCCAGCAGTCCAACCGTAGGAGCCAATCAGCCCCAGCATTTT
CDR3 length: 14; V gene: TRBV27; J gene: TRBJ1-5; clone size: many; D gene: NA; CDR3 protein: CASSLDQGTQPQHF; CDR3 DNA: TGTGCCAGCAGTTTAGATCAGGGGACTCAGCCCCAGCATTTT
CDR3 length: 14; V gene: TRBV6-2/TRBV6-3; J gene: TRBJ2-7; clone size: NA; D gene: NA; CDR3 protein: CASSPYQFSYEQYF; CDR3 DNA: TGTGCCAGTAGCCCCTACCAATTTTCCTACGAGCAGTACTTC
CDR3 length: 14; V gene: TRBV11-2; J gene: TRBJ2-5; clone size: NA; D gene: NA; CDR3 protein: CASSLGACQETQYF; CDR3 DNA: TGTGCCAGCAGCTTAGGGGCATGCCAAGAGACCCAGTACTTC
CDR3 length: 17; V gene: TRBV5-1; J gene: TRBJ2-2; clone size: many; D gene: NA; CDR3 protein: CASSLAGRRANTGELFF; CDR3 DNA: TGCGCCAGCAGCTTGGCTGGACGGAGGGCGAACACCGGGGAGCTGTTTTTT
CDR3 length: 16; V gene: TRBV11-2; J gene: TRBJ2-7; clone size: many; D gene: NA; CDR3 protein: CASSLHDWDTSGEQYF; CDR3 DNA: TGTGCCAGCAGCTTACATGATTGGGACACCTCCGGCGAGCAGTACTTC
CDR3 length: 16; V gene: TRBV18; J gene: TRBJ2-1; clone size: many; D gene: TRBD2; CDR3 protein: CASSRNSGVTYNEQFF; CDR3 DNA: TGTGCCAGCTCACGGAATAGCGGGGTGACCTACAATGAGCAGTTCTTC
CDR3 length: 16; V gene: TRBV11-2; J gene: TRBJ1-4; clone size: many; D gene: TRBD1; CDR3 protein: CASSSTGGPRYEKLFF; CDR3 DNA: TGTGCCAGCAGCTCCACAGGGGGCCCAAGATATGAAAAACTGTTTTTT
CDR3 length: 16; V gene: TRBV2; J gene: TRBJ2-7; clone size: NA; D gene: NA; CDR3 protein: CASSEEYGGYFYEQYF; CDR3 DNA: TGTGCCAGCAGTGAAGAGTACGGGGGTTATTTCTACGAGCAGTACTTC
CDR3 length: 15; V gene: TRBV12-3/TRBV12-4; J gene: TRBJ2-7; clone size: many; D gene: TRBD1; CDR3 protein: CASSPRPGQGNEQYF; CDR3 DNA: TGTGCCAGCAGTCCCCGGCCGGGACAGGGGAACGAGCAGTACTTC
CDR3 length: 14; V gene: TRBV20-1; J gene: TRBJ1-4; clone size: many; D gene: NA; CDR3 protein: CSVTTGTTNEKLFF; CDR3 DNA: TGCAGTGTCACCACAGGGACCACTAATGAAAAACTGTTTTTT
CDR3 length: 15; V gene: TRBV11-2; J gene: TRBJ2-2; clone size: many; D gene: NA; CDR3 protein: CASSPTGTSTGELFF; CDR3 DNA: TGTGCCAGCAGCCCGACCGGGACATCCACCGGGGAGCTGTTTTTT
CDR3 length: 15; V gene: TRBV5-1; J gene: TRBJ2-7; clone size: many; D gene: TRBD2; CDR3 protein: CASSLTSGLSYEQYF; CDR3 DNA: TGCGCCAGCAGCCTGACTAGCGGGCTTTCCTACGAGCAGTACTTC
CDR3 length: 17; V gene: TRBV3-1; J gene: TRBJ2-1; clone size: many; D gene: NA; CDR3 protein: CASSPHQPMSSYNEQFF; CDR3 DNA: TGTGCCAGCAGCCCCCATCAGCCCATGAGCTCCTACAATGAGCAGTTCTTC
CDR3 length: 19; V gene: TRBV28; J gene: TRBJ2-6; clone size: many; D gene: NA; CDR3 protein: CATAFPIGGASSGANVLTF; CDR3 DNA: TGTGCCACCGCATTCCCGATTGGCGGGGCGAGCTCTGGGGCCAACGTCCTGACTTTC
CDR3 length: 14; V gene: TRBV5-1; J gene: TRBJ1-5; clone size: many; D gene: NA; CDR3 protein: CASSPGHAEQPQHF; CDR3 DNA: TGCGCCAGCAGCCCGGGACACGCTGAGCAGCCCCAGCATTTT
CDR3 length: 12; V gene: TRBV20-1; J gene: TRBJ2-7; clone size: many; D gene: NA; CDR3 protein: CSATGSTYEQYF; CDR3 DNA: TGCAGTGCTACAGGGTCTACTTACGAGCAGTACTTC
CDR3 length: 15; V gene: TRBV9; J gene: TRBJ2-7; clone size: many; D gene: TRBD2; CDR3 protein: CASSVAAGGPYEQYF; CDR3 DNA: TGTGCCAGCAGCGTAGCGGCGGGAGGGCCCTACGAGCAGTACTTC
CDR3 length: 16; V gene: TRBV21-1; J gene: TRBJ2-3; clone size: many; D gene: NA; CDR3 protein: CASSPRSRRSTDTQYF; CDR3 DNA: TGTGCCAGCAGCCCTCGATCTCGTCGGAGCACAGATACGCAGTATTTT
CDR3 length: 15; V gene: TRBV25-1; J gene: TRBJ1-5; clone size: many; D gene: NA; CDR3 protein: CASSERGKGGQPQHF; CDR3 DNA: TGTGCCAGCAGTGAAAGAGGGAAGGGGGGGCAGCCCCAGCATTTT
CDR3 length: 14; V gene: TRBV5-1; J gene: TRBJ2-4; clone size: NA; D gene: NA; CDR3 protein: CASSSEVAENIQYF; CDR3 DNA: TGCGCCAGCAGCTCAGAAGTAGCAGAAAACATTCAGTACTTC
CDR3 length: 14; V gene: TRBV7-9; J gene: TRBJ2-7; clone size: many; D gene: TRBD2; CDR3 protein: CASSLGGSRYEQYF; CDR3 DNA: TGTGCCAGCAGCTTGGGGGGGAGTAGGTACGAGCAGTACTTC
CDR3 length: 14; V gene: TRBV7-2; J gene: TRBJ2-7; clone size: NA; D gene: NA; CDR3 protein: CASSLVVDSYEQYF; CDR3 DNA: TGTGCCAGCAGCTTAGTTGTCGACTCCTACGAGCAGTACTTC
CDR3 length: 16; V gene: TRBV15; J gene: TRBJ2-7; clone size: many; D gene: NA; CDR3 protein: CATSEKAEPTSLEQYF; CDR3 DNA: TGTGCCACCAGCGAAAAAGCGGAGCCCACCAGTCTTGAGCAGTACTTC
CDR3 length: 14; V gene: TRBV15; J gene: TRBJ2-7; clone size: many; D gene: TRBD1; CDR3 protein: CATSGRTGMYEQYF; CDR3 DNA: TGTGCCACCAGCGGACGGACAGGGATGTACGAGCAGTACTTC
CDR3 length: 15; V gene: TRBV21-1; J gene: TRBJ2-1; clone size: NA; D gene: NA; CDR3 protein: CVSSNKTGRYNEQFF; CDR3 DNA: TGTGTCAGCAGCAATAAAACGGGCAGATACAATGAGCAGTTCTTC
CDR3 length: 15; V gene: TRBV24-1; J gene: TRBJ2-5; clone size: many; D gene: NA; CDR3 protein: CATSDSRVVQETQYF; CDR3 DNA: TGTGCCACCAGTGATTCCAGGGTCGTCCAAGAGACCCAGTACTTC
CDR3 length: 12; V gene: TRBV20-1; J gene: TRBJ2-3; clone size: many; D gene: NA; CDR3 protein: CSAREPSDTQYF; CDR3 DNA: TGCAGTGCTAGAGAGCCATCAGATACGCAGTATTTT
CDR3 length: 14; V gene: TRBV2; J gene: TRBJ2-7; clone size: NA; D gene: NA; CDR3 protein: CASCRDGYSYEQYF; CDR3 DNA: TGTGCCAGCTGCCGCGACGGATACTCCTACGAGCAGTACTTC
CDR3 length: 17; V gene: TRBV5-1; J gene: TRBJ2-6; clone size: many; D gene: NA; CDR3 protein: CASSLDTRKDGANVLTF; CDR3 DNA: TGCGCCAGCAGCTTGGATACCCGTAAGGACGGGGCCAACGTCCTGACTTTC
CDR3 length: 15; V gene: TRBV15; J gene: TRBJ2-7; clone size: many; D gene: NA; CDR3 protein: CATSTNRDGGNEQYF; CDR3 DNA: TGTGCCACCAGCACAAACCGGGACGGAGGGAACGAGCAGTACTTC
CDR3 length: 14; V gene: TRBV20-1; J gene: TRBJ2-3; clone size: many; D gene: TRBD2; CDR3 protein: CSASGRAGRDTQYF; CDR3 DNA: TGCAGTGCTAGCGGGAGGGCCGGGAGAGATACGCAGTATTTT
CDR3 length: 14; V gene: TRBV20-1; J gene: TRBJ2-7; clone size: many; D gene: NA; CDR3 protein: CSASLGSQTYEQYF; CDR3 DNA: TGCAGTGCTAGTTTGGGCAGCCAGACCTACGAGCAGTACTTC
CDR3 length: 15; V gene: TRBV29-1; J gene: TRBJ2-3; clone size: many; D gene: NA; CDR3 protein: CSVENLGLDPDTQYF; CDR3 DNA: TGCAGCGTTGAAAATTTAGGGCTAGATCCAGATACGCAGTATTTT
CDR3 length: 18; V gene: TRBV5-1; J gene: TRBJ2-1; clone size: NA; D gene: TRBD2; CDR3 protein: CTSSSHRGGEEPYNEQFF; CDR3 DNA: TGCACCAGCAGCTCTCACCGGGGGGGGGAGGAACCCTACAATGAGCAGTTCTTC
CDR3 length: 13; V gene: TRBV20-1; J gene: TRBJ2-2; clone size: NA; D gene: NA; CDR3 protein: CSAHIGPTGELFF; CDR3 DNA: TGCAGTGCCCACATAGGACCCACCGGGGAGCTGTTTTTT